The 10 T cell receptor beta chains below were found in one sample sequenced in a study of OX40 agonist ivuxolimab in advanced cancers. The data were produced by immunoSEQ multiplex PCR, yet TCRdb's version contains in-frame clones alone and is incomplete. The sample contains 65,000 to 95,000 clones, 86% of which appear only once. Material: CD4+ or CD8+ T cells sorted from blood, obtained in a trial of the OX40 agonist ivuxolimab. These receptor sequences come from an adult with an advanced solid tumor such as melanoma, head and neck, liver or kidney cancer.

The chain has TRBV15 and TRBJ1-5; 8 bases line up with TRBD1. Germline V gene data show CDR1 as LNHNV and CDR2 as YYDKDF (reference sequence). This CDR3 has 17 residues. Trimming cost V 8 bases and J 1 base; bases outside gene matches: 13. The CDR3 reads CATGKGTGIRSNQPQHF. The CDR3 DNA follows: TGTGCCACCGGCAAAGGGACAGGAATAAGAAGCAATCAGCCCCAGCATTTT.

The J gene is TRBJ1-3, the V gene TRBV29-1; no clear D. CDR1 and CDR2 (germline): SQVTM, ANQGSEA. V lost 4 bases, J lost 0 bases, and 19 bases lay in between. This CDR3 contains 17 residues. The CDR3 spells CSVGPRKSLRSGNTIYF. The CDR3 nucleotides are TGCAGCGTTGGCCCCAGAAAATCCCTGCGCTCTGGAAACACCATATATTTT.

The chain joins TRBV6-5 to TRBJ1-2; D is possibly TRBD1 (5 bases). This CDR3 is 14 amino acids long. CDR1 is MNHEY and CDR2 is SVGAGI in the germline V gene. V was cut by 6 bases and J by 0 bases, with 11 bases left in between. CDR3 sequence (DNA): TGTGCCAGCAGGTTATCAGGGACTAACTATGGCTACACCTTC. Encoded protein: CASRLSGTNYGYTF.

In nucleotides, the CDR3 is TGCAGCGTTGGGGACAGATCGAACACTGAAGCTTTCTTT. It specifies CSVGDRSNTEAFF. This sequence joins TRBV29-1 and TRBJ1-1; 7 positions match TRBD1. This CDR3 has 13 amino acids. Germline-derived CDR1 and CDR2 are SQVTM and ANQGSEA. V dropped 4 bases and J dropped 1; count of bases not matched to a gene: 3.

CDR3 sequence reads: CASRPLAGGYNEQFF. The CDR3 DNA reads as TGTGCCAGCAGACCTCTAGCGGGAGGGTACAATGAGCAGTTCTTC. This rearrangement joins TRBV6-6 to TRBJ2-1; 12 bases are a match to TRBD2. The CDR3 is made up of 15 amino acids. Germline V gives CDR1 MNHNY, CDR2 SVGAGI (reference sequence). Losses at the gene ends were 6 bases for V and 4 bases for J; bases not matched to a gene: 4.

Only a few counts were recorded for this clone. The chain recombines TRBV19 with TRBJ2-5, with 11 bases lining up with TRBD2. The CDR3 has 15 amino acids. The V and J ends lost 8 bases and 5 bases, in that order; junction bases with no gene match: 10. Germline-derived CDR1 and CDR2 are LNHDA and SQIVND (reference sequence). The CDR3 coding sequence is TGTGCCAGTCGATTTAGCGGGGGGGCCGGGGAGACCCAGTACTTC. Translating gives CASRFSGGAGETQYF.

The chain employs TRBV30 and TRBJ2-1; D remains ambiguous. Germline CDR1 GTSNPN, CDR2 SVGIG (reference sequence). Trimming cost V 0 bases and J 5 bases, with 2 bases left between them. This CDR3 spans 11 amino acids. CDR3 sequence (DNA): TGTGCCTGGAGTGTAGACAATGAGCAGTTCTTC. Its translation is CAWSVDNEQFF.

The V gene is TRBV2, the J gene TRBJ1-5, with D possibly TRBD1 on 5 matching bases. Trimming cost V 3 bases and J 1 base, with 13 bases left between them. Germline V gene sequence: CDR1 SNHLY, CDR2 FYNNEI. The CDR3 has 16 residues. DNA of the CDR3: TGTGCCAGCAGTGAGGGACCCCAATTGAGCAATCAGCCCCAGCATTTT. It codes for CASSEGPQLSNQPQHF.

The V gene is TRBV7-6, the J gene TRBJ1-1; tentatively, D is TRBD1 (5 bases). Germline V gene sequence: CDR1 SGHVS, CDR2 FNYEAQ. V shed 0 bases and J shed 8 bases, with 16 bases lying between them. This CDR3 is built from 15 residues. The CDR3 DNA is TGTGCCAGCAGCTTAGCGGTGGGGGGGAGGGAAGAAGCTTTCTTT. Its protein is CASSLAVGGREEAFF.

V is TRBV7-9 and J is TRBJ2-5; a possible D gene is TRBD1 (6 bases). CDR3 length equals 15 residues. CDR1 and CDR2 from the germline V gene are SEHNR and FQNEAQ (reference sequence). V lost 4 bases, J lost 2 bases, and 14 bases lay in between. The CDR3 is CASSSSGTSQETQYF. The CDR3 DNA reads TGTGCCAGCAGCTCCTCCGGGACATCACAAGAGACCCAGTACTTC.